The TCR beta chain under discussion was sequenced for a study of T cell changes during pregnancy in multiple sclerosis. Sequencing was performed with immunoSEQ multiplex PCR; in TCRdb, only in-frame clones are kept and a portion is missing. The sample has under 80,000 clones, 88% seen once; the top ten hold under 2%. The CDR3 length is 12 residues. Sample: peripheral blood, taken in the first trimester of pregnancy. V gene TRBV21-1 combines with J gene TRBJ1-3. TRBV21-1 is reported as a pseudogene. The receptor was isolated from a female donor with multiple sclerosis, enrolled in a pregnancy study. CDR3 coding DNA: TGTGCCAGCAGTTCCAGACGGGACACCATATATTTT. Protein: CASSSRRDTIYF.